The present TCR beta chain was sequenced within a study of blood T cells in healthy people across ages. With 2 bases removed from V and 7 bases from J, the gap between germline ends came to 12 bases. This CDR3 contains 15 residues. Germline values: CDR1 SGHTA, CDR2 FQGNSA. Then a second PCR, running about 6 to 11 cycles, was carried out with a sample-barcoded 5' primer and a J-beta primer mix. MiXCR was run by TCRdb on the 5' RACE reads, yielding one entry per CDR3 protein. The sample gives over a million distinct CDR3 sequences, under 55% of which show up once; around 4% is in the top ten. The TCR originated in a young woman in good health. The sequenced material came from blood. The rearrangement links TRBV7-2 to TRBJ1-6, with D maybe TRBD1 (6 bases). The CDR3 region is CASSLFATGNSPLHF. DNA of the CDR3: TGTGCCAGCAGCTTATTTGCAACAGGGAATTCACCCCTCCACTTT.